This T cell receptor beta chain was sequenced during a study of shared clonotypes between healthy human individuals (dated by TCRdb to between 2020 and 2021). Study-level background: The cohort included three men and a couple of women between 18 and 49 years of age. To estimate repertoire size and how much clonotype sharing occurs between individuals, the study deeply sequenced the blood TCR repertoires of about 5 healthy adults. To increase sequencing depth and limit assay-specific biases, different laboratories used diverse techniques to prepare libraries and sequence TCR repertoires. Each donor's leukapheresis produced roughly between about 0.9 and 9.5 billion PBMCs. General study outcomes and caveats: Pairwise subsampling led to the expectation that sequencing depth would affect the degree of clonotype sharing among donors. Only blood was sampled, and tissue TCR repertoires likely differ from those in blood. The small number of donors limited the genetic and exposure-history diversity represented.

In this sample, this clone turned up a few times. Its antigen target is currently unknown. No quality values exist for individual bases; no much larger clone is one base distant. Using the deep immunoSEQ assay, TCR CDR3 regions were amplified from genomic DNA by multiplex PCR. Extracted genomic DNA from each cell subset was spread evenly across all wells of several immunoSEQ 96-well plates, with each plate serving as a replicate. For unsorted PBMC, each replicate PCR was loaded with 300 ng genomic DNA, equivalent to about 30,000 T cell genomes. Genomic DNA from unsorted PBMC was sequenced over ten immunoSEQ deep assay plates. Purified libraries were measured with a Qubit 3.0 fluorometer, size-checked on a Bioanalyzer 2100, and measured again with the KAPA Library Quantification kit. Every immunoSEQ 96-well plate was sequenced on a dedicated single-read 150-cycle Illumina NextSeq 550 flow cell. As for the original processing: Because the immunoSEQ output included only junctional sequences and no quality scores, the filtering could not be the same as the filtering used for full-length reads. Sequences were annotated with PyIR, a Python wrapper for IgBLAST v1.9, using IMGT germline references to assign V/J genes and CDR3. Reads were filtered out if the reads had weak V/J assignments (E-value above 1e-6), no CDR3, stop codons, out-of-frame junctions, or ambiguous translated residues. V3J clonotypes were defined by identical inferred V gene, J gene, and CDR3 amino acid sequence. Percentage overlap between repertoires was computed as shared unique clonotypes divided by the size of the smaller repertoire. Richness of each repertoire was evaluated using RTK rarefaction, the Chao1 estimator, and Recon v2.1 estimates of unobserved clonotypes. This is the immuneACCESS table as TCRdb keeps it, with only in-frame sequences that have V and J called. A part of the clones is gone; compared with another copy, unresolved V genes explain less than half, and the rest is unexplained. That table is the source of V, J and clone size, and D and trimming were worked out from the DNA. Here the sample has around 430,000 clones; around 79% occur a single time. The ten most abundant clones make up around 14% of the sample.

The donors were healthy, HIV-negative adults with no recently reported acute infections or vaccinations. Only Caucasian adults living in Nashville, Tennessee, USA were represented among the donors. For unsorted samples, about 90 million PBMCs were counted and genomic DNA was extracted with the QIAamp DNA Blood Mini kit. Blood was collected by leukapheresis, and PBMCs were isolated by Ficoll-Histopaque density gradient centrifugation and then cryopreserved in liquid nitrogen vapor phase. The CDR1 and CDR2 encoded by the germline V gene (reference sequence) are SGHNT and YYREEE. V is pruned by 5 bases and J by 6 bases, leaving 4 bases of the junction without a gene match. The CDR3, from cysteine to phenylalanine, totals 13 residues. Only CDR3 DNA is held: 39 bases, read in frame from base 1.

The clonotype originates from a woman between 35 and 50 years old in good health. Some clones in this sample may be carry-over from other donors' samples. Specimen: PBMCs. The chain uses TRBV5-4 and TRBJ2-3, with TRBD1 identical over 9 junction bases. The encoded CDR3 is CASRGQGWDTQYF. The nucleotide sequence is given as TGTGCCAGCAGGGGACAGGGTTGGGATACGCAGTATTTT.